This TCR beta chain was captured in a study of early T cells in non-severe SARS-CoV-2 infection. About the research overall: Sequenced material consisted of bulk RNA (from unsorted whole blood), and chains were unpaired. Study results and caveats: The study's VDJdb matching favored anti-spike CD8 responses and missed private and CD4 specificities.

This clonotype was detected a few times. Its antigen is undetermined. The germline V gene has CDR1 SNHLY and CDR2 FYNNEI. The V end lost 4 bases, the J end lost 2 bases, and 8 bases lay between the germline ends. The CDR3 sequence is 14 residues long. Separate cDNA molecules each had unique molecular identifiers attached to them. TCRdb reprocessed the 5' RACE reads with MiXCR, giving one entry per CDR3 protein. Among 100,000 to 120,000 distinct CDR3 sequences listed, around an eighth were seen once. This specimen consisted of whole blood, obtained at baseline. This sequence joins TRBV2 and TRBJ2-2; D is unclear. The TCR sequence derives from an adult who was a healthcare worker with PCR-confirmed SARS-CoV-2 infection or an uninfected control (not recorded which). In DNA form, the CDR3 reads TGTGCCAGCAGTGGGCAGATAAACACCGGGGAGCTGTTTTTT. It codes for CASSGQINTGELFF.